Listed below are T cell receptor beta chains from one sample, sequenced in a study of cytomegalovirus exposure and HLA in healthy donors. The method was immunoSEQ multiplex PCR; TCRdb's version includes in-frame clones alone and lacks a portion of them. This sample has about 67,000 clones, with about 82% found just once. Input material: PBMCs. The receptors were gathered from a woman aged 25 to 45 in good health and CMV-seronegative. CDR3s include the opening cysteine and the closing phenylalanine or tryptophan. Fields, in order: J gene, clone size, D gene, V gene, CDR3 DNA, CDR3 protein. The D gene is left open where the match is weak. Only part of the rows carry a size: once, few, many, or a class if the clone is expanded.

TRBJ2-7	few	.	TRBV6-5	TGTGCCAGCAGCTCCGAGGACACCGCCTACGAGCAGTACTTC	CASSSEDTAYEQYF
TRBJ1-5	.	TRBD1	TRBV19	TGTGCCAGTAGTATTCCCCCGGGCAGGGGGCAGCCCCAGCATTTT	CASSIPPGRGQPQHF
TRBJ1-2	.	.	TRBV5-1	TGCGCCAGCAGTTTTACAACTAACTATGGCTACACCTTC	CASSFTTNYGYTF
TRBJ2-3	.	TRBD1	TRBV5-6	TGTGCCAGCAGCTCAACAGGGGGAGATACGCAGTATTTT	CASSSTGGDTQYF
TRBJ2-7	.	TRBD2	TRBV14	TGTGCCAGCAGCCAAGTAGAACTAGCGGGGGGGCTCCACGAGCAGTACTTC	CASSQVELAGGLHEQYF
TRBJ1-1	.	.	TRBV4-3	TGCGCCAGCAGCCAAGATAGCACCTCAACTGCTGAAGCTTTCTTT	CASSQDSTSTAEAFF
TRBJ2-1	.	TRBD2	TRBV11-3	TGTGCCAGCAGCTTAGAAGGCGGGGGAGACTACAATGAGCAGTTCTTC	CASSLEGGGDYNEQFF
TRBJ1-1	.	.	TRBV5-5	TGTGCCAGCACCCCAGGGGCGCAGGGCCTGAACACTGAAGCTTTCTTT	CASTPGAQGLNTEAFF
TRBJ1-3	.	TRBD1	TRBV28	TGTGCCAGCAGTTTTCCAGACAGGGGCGGAAACACCATATATTTT	CASSFPDRGGNTIYF
TRBJ2-5	.	TRBD1	TRBV9	TGTGCCAGCAGCGCTGGGACAGACCGAGAGACCCAGTACTTC	CASSAGTDRETQYF
TRBJ2-7	.	.	TRBV7-7	TGTGCCAGCAGCAAGCTGGCGAGGGGGACCCTTATGGGCGAGCAGTACTTC	CASSKLARGTLMGEQYF
TRBJ1-2	.	TRBD1	TRBV10-3	TGTGCCACCAATAGAGGACAGGGCTTCTATGGCTACACCTTC	CATNRGQGFYGYTF
TRBJ1-6	.	.	TRBV6-5	TGTGCCAGCAGTTACCAGGGCCCCCGGAATTCACCCCTCCACTTT	CASSYQGPRNSPLHF
TRBJ1-2	.	.	TRBV2	TGTGCCAGCAGTTCTAATACAGGGAACTATGGCTACACCTTC	CASSSNTGNYGYTF
TRBJ1-6	.	.	TRBV6-1	TGTGCCAGCAGTGAAGCTCCCGCCAGGGATAATTCACCCCTCCACTTT	CASSEAPARDNSPLHF
TRBJ2-1	.	.	TRBV21-1	TGTGCCAGCAGCAACCCACAGGGGAAAGAGCAGTTCTTC	CASSNPQGKEQFF
TRBJ1-4	.	TRBD1	TRBV27	TGTGCCAGCAGTTTCCAAGGGGGCCATGAAAAACTGTTTTTT	CASSFQGGHEKLFF
TRBJ1-5	.	.	TRBV2	TGTGCCAGCCGGGTCGACCCCCGACAGCCCCAGCATTTT	CASRVDPRQPQHF
TRBJ2-3	.	.	TRBV7-9	TGTGCCAGCAGCTTAGAGGCGGGGCGTGGGACAGATACGCAGTATTTT	CASSLEAGRGTDTQYF
TRBJ1-1	once	TRBD1	TRBV19	TGTGCCAGTAGTACACTCCGGGGACAGGGAAGAATTGAAGCTTTCTTT	CASSTLRGQGRIEAFF
TRBJ1-4	.	TRBD1	TRBV4-3	TGCGCCAGCAGCCCTCCGGGACAGGGACTAAGAAATGAAAAACTGTTTTTT	CASSPPGQGLRNEKLFF
TRBJ2-5	.	TRBD1	TRBV7-7	TGTGCCAGCAGCTTGGACAGGGCCGGGGAGACCCAGTACTTC	CASSLDRAGETQYF
TRBJ1-1	.	.	TRBV5-4	TGTGCCAGCAGCTTGGATCCACAGGGACGCGCTGGGGCTTTCTTT	CASSLDPQGRAGAFF
TRBJ1-5	.	.	TRBV15	TGTGCCACCAGCAGAGACCTGACAATGAGCAATCAGCCCCAGCATTTT	CATSRDLTMSNQPQHF
TRBJ1-2	few	TRBD1	TRBV19	TGTGCCAGCAACGACAGGGACGCCTATGGCTACACCTTC	CASNDRDAYGYTF
TRBJ2-3	.	.	TRBV7-7	TGTGCTAGCAGCTTACTAGAGAGGCCCGATACGCAGTATTTT	CASSLLERPDTQYF
TRBJ2-5	few	TRBD1	TRBV7-2	TGTGCCAGCAGCGCGACAGGGACCACCGAGACCCAGTACTTC	CASSATGTTETQYF
TRBJ2-1	.	TRBD1	TRBV14	TGTGCCAGCAGCCATTGGGACAGGGGGAATGAGCAGTTCTTC	CASSHWDRGNEQFF
TRBJ1-1	once	.	TRBV28	TGTGCCAGCAGTTTACTATCGGGGGGCCGTACTGAAGCTTTCTTT	CASSLLSGGRTEAFF
TRBJ1-1	.	.	TRBV18	TGTGCCAGCTCACGGGGCAATGGTAGCTACATGAACACTGAAGCTTTCTTT	CASSRGNGSYMNTEAFF
TRBJ1-2	.	.	TRBV4-3	TGCGCCAGCAGCCAAGGGAAAGGACGTTACGACAGATTTGGCTACACCTTC	CASSQGKGRYDRFGYTF
TRBJ1-1	.	TRBD1	TRBV16	TGTGCCAGCAGCCAATTAGGGGGCCGTACTGAAGCTTTCTTT	CASSQLGGRTEAFF
TRBJ2-3	.	TRBD2	TRBV6-4	TGTGCCAGCAGTTCAGCGGGGGTACGCACAGATACGCAGTATTTT	CASSSAGVRTDTQYF
TRBJ1-4	.	.	TRBV7-9	TGTGCCAGCAGCTTTATACGGGGGGGTTCAACTAATGAAAAACTGTTTTTT	CASSFIRGGSTNEKLFF
TRBJ1-6	.	.	TRBV27	TGTGCCAGCAGTTCCAGACTGGTTTCGTTGAGCTCCTATAATTCACCCCTCCACTTT	CASSSRLVSLSSYNSPLHF
TRBJ2-2	.	TRBD1	TRBV6-5	TGTGCCAGCAGTCGGGGACAGGGACCCACCGGGGAGCTGTTTTTT	CASSRGQGPTGELFF
TRBJ2-2	.	TRBD1	TRBV5-6	TGTGCCAGCAGCTCGGGGCGGACAGGGAGAGGGACCGGGGAGCTGTTTTTT	CASSSGRTGRGTGELFF
TRBJ1-1	.	.	TRBV6-1	TGTGCCAGCAGTGACAGGGGTACTGAAGCTTTCTTT	CASSDRGTEAFF
TRBJ1-2	.	TRBD1	TRBV2	TGTGCCAGCCGTGCCGGGACAGGGAATGGCTACACCTTC	CASRAGTGNGYTF
TRBJ1-6	.	TRBD1	TRBV19	TGTGCCAGTAGCCCCGCCCTGACAGGGGGCCCTAATTCACCCCTCCACTTT	CASSPALTGGPNSPLHF
TRBJ1-5	.	TRBD1	TRBV7-9	TGTGCCAGCAGTTCCGGGACAGGGGACAATCAGCCCCAGCATTTT	CASSSGTGDNQPQHF
TRBJ2-3	.	.	TRBV5-1	TGCGCCAGCAGCAGGGCCGGGACACTTAGCACAGATACGCAGTATTTT	CASSRAGTLSTDTQYF
TRBJ2-7	.	TRBD2	TRBV9	TGTGCCAGCAGTGTTAGCGGGGGGCGCTACGAGCAGTACTTC	CASSVSGGRYEQYF
TRBJ1-5	.	TRBD1	TRBV19	TGTGCCAGTAACCCCGGGACAGGGGGACTTTATAGCAATCAGCCCCAGCATTTT	CASNPGTGGLYSNQPQHF
TRBJ1-1	few	TRBD1	TRBV11-3	TGTGCCAGCAGCTCACCAGGGGGCAGGGGGTTCACTGAAGCTTTCTTT	CASSSPGGRGFTEAFF
TRBJ2-1	.	TRBD1	TRBV9	TGTGCCAGCAGCCACACGAGGGACAGGTCCTCCTACAATGAGCAGTTCTTC	CASSHTRDRSSYNEQFF
TRBJ1-5	.	.	TRBV9	TGTGCCAGCAGCGCCACCATCGGGGATAGCAATCAGCCCCAGCATTTT	CASSATIGDSNQPQHF
TRBJ2-1	.	TRBD1	TRBV5-1	TGCGCCAGCAGCTTGATTGCAGGGACAGACAACCCCAATGAGCAGTTCTTC	CASSLIAGTDNPNEQFF
TRBJ2-5	.	.	TRBV14	TGTGCCAGCAGCCAAGCAGCGTGGGAGACCCAGTACTTC	CASSQAAWETQYF
TRBJ1-1	.	.	TRBV9	TGTGCCAGCAGCGCCAGACAGGTTATCACTGAAGCTTTCTTT	CASSARQVITEAFF
TRBJ2-4	.	TRBD1	TRBV19	TGTGCCAGTAGTCCCCGGACAGGGGGCCTATCCAAAAACATTCAGTACTTC	CASSPRTGGLSKNIQYF
TRBJ2-2	.	TRBD2	TRBV7-2	TGTGCCAGCAGGTTGACACCCGCGGGAGCCGGGGAGCTGTTTTTT	CASRLTPAGAGELFF
TRBJ2-7	.	TRBD2	TRBV7-2	TGTGCCAGCAGCACTTGGCGGGGGATAAAGTACGAGCAGTACTTC	CASSTWRGIKYEQYF
TRBJ1-4	.	TRBD1	TRBV6-5	TGTGCCAGCAGGGGGACAGGGGGGAATGAAAAACTGTTTTTT	CASRGTGGNEKLFF